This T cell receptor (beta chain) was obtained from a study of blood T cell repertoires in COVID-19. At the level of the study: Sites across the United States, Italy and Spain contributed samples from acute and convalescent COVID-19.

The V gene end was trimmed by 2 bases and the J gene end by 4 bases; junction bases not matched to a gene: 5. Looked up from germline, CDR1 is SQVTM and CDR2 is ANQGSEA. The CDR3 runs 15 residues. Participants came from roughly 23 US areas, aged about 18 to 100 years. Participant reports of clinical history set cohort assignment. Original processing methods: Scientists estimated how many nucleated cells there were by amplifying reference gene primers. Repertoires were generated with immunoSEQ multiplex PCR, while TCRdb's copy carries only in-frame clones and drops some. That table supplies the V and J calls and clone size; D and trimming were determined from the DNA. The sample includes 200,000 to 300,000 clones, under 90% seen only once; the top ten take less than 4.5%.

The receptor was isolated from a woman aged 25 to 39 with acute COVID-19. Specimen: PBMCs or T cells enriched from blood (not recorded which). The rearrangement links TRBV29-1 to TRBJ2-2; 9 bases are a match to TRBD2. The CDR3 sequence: CSVEWRGGPTGELFF. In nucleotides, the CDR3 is TGCAGCGTTGAATGGCGGGGGGGCCCCACCGGGGAGCTGTTTTTT.